A single sample is the source of the 10 T cell receptor beta chains below, sequenced in a study of early T cells in non-severe SARS-CoV-2 infection. TCRdb re-called the 5' RACE reads through MiXCR, storing one row per CDR3 protein. Among roughly 46,000 distinct CDR3 sequences listed, around a tenth were seen once. Source: whole blood, taken at baseline. Source of these receptors: an adult who was a healthcare worker with PCR-confirmed SARS-CoV-2 infection or an uninfected control (not recorded which).

V is TRBV7-2 and J is TRBJ2-5; TRBD2 might be the D (6 bases). The CDR3 has 12 amino acids. Looked up from germline, CDR1 is SGHTA and CDR2 is FQGNSA. V lost 3 bases and J lost 5, with 7 bases in between. The CDR3 coding sequence is TGTGCCAGCAGCTTTGGGGGGGAGACCCAGTACTTC. Translating it yields CASSFGGETQYF.

This clonotype was picked up a small number of times. This chain joins TRBV29-1 and TRBJ1-2; 7 bases match TRBD1. After removal of 7 bases from V and 8 bases from J, the junction contained 13 bases not matched to a gene. This CDR3 has 13 amino acids. Germline CDR1 reads SQVTM; CDR2 reads ANQGSEA. CDR3 sequence (DNA): TGCAGCGCTTCCCCCGACAGGGTACGCGGCTACACCTTC. This sequence encodes CSASPDRVRGYTF.

The chain combines TRBV27 with TRBJ1-4; the match to TRBD1 covers 7 bases. This CDR3 has 13 amino acids. Trimming removed 6 bases from V and 9 bases from J; junction bases left unmatched: 7. CDR1 and CDR2 (germline): MNHEY, SMNVEV (reference sequence). This CDR3 reads CASSDRVGKKLFF. The CDR3 DNA sequence: TGTGCCAGCAGCGACAGGGTTGGGAAAAAACTGTTTTTT.

This clonotype was detected ten times or more. The chain uses TRBV5-8 and TRBJ2-5, with TRBD1 matching 10 bases. The CDR3 sequence is 15 residues long. Germline CDR1 is SGHTS and CDR2 is YDEGEE. Trimming at V came to 4 bases and at J to 4 bases, leaving 7 bases not matched to a gene. CDR3 region: CASSQGDRGPETQYF. CDR3 nucleotide sequence: TGTGCCAGCAGCCAAGGGGACAGGGGACCAGAGACCCAGTACTTC.

In this sample, this clonotype turned up a few times. The rearrangement links TRBV11-2 to TRBJ2-7; 7 bases align to TRBD2. Germline CDR1 and CDR2: SGHAT and FQNNGV. The length of the CDR3 is 15 residues. V shed 5 bases, J shed 5 bases, and the junction held 12 bases outside the gene matches. The chain's CDR3 is CASSPRPGRANEQYF. CDR3 coding DNA: TGTGCCAGCAGCCCGCGTCCAGGGAGGGCGAACGAGCAGTACTTC.

Many counts were recorded for this clonotype. This rearrangement joins TRBV3-1 to TRBJ1-2; D unresolved. The germline CDR1 and CDR2 sequences are LGHDT and YNNKEL (reference sequence). The CDR3 is made up of 15 amino acids. V lost 0 bases, J lost 3 bases, and 11 bases lay in between. The CDR3 region has the DNA TGTGCCAGCAGCCAAGATTCCACATTCTACTATGGCTACACCTTC. This codes for CASSQDSTFYYGYTF.

This clonotype was found a few times. The rearrangement uses TRBV6-1 and TRBJ2-7; TRBD1 agrees at 8 bases. This CDR3 is built from 15 residues. Germline V gene sequence: CDR1 MNHNS, CDR2 SASEGT. V shed 3 bases and J 6 bases; nucleotides not matched to a gene: 10. In nucleotides, the CDR3 is TGTGCCAGCAGTGACTATTGGACAGGGCCCTCCGAGCAGTACTTC. Translation: CASSDYWTGPSEQYF.

This clonotype was detected many times. This sequence joins TRBV28 and TRBJ2-5, with 9 bases fitting TRBD2. The V segment lost 7 bases and the J segment 5 bases; nucleotides outside the gene matches: 11. From germline, CDR1 is MDHEN and CDR2 SYDVKM. The CDR3 has 15 amino acids. As DNA, the CDR3 is TGTGCCAGCATCTGTGCGGGAGGGCCGGAGGAGACCCAGTACTTC. It yields the protein CASICAGGPEETQYF.

This clonotype was found a few times. The chain combines TRBV11-2 with TRBJ2-3; 13 nucleotides match TRBD2. The germline gives CDR1 SGHAT, CDR2 FQNNGV. The CDR3 totals 16 residues. V was pared by 4 bases and J by 4 bases, with 5 bases of the junction left unmatched. The CDR3 region has the DNA TGTGCCAGCAGCTACGGACTAGCGGGAGCATCAGATACGCAGTATTTT. Its translation: CASSYGLAGASDTQYF.

This clonotype appeared a few times. This sequence joins TRBV4-1 and TRBJ2-1; the match to TRBD2 covers 10 bases. This CDR3 has 15 amino acids. J gave up 3 bases and V 1 base, and 0 bases lay outside the gene matches. The germline V gene encodes CDR1 MGHRA and CDR2 YSYEKL. The CDR3 reads CASSQASGSYNEQFF. CDR3 in DNA: TGCGCCAGCAGCCAAGCTAGCGGGAGCTACAATGAGCAGTTCTTC.